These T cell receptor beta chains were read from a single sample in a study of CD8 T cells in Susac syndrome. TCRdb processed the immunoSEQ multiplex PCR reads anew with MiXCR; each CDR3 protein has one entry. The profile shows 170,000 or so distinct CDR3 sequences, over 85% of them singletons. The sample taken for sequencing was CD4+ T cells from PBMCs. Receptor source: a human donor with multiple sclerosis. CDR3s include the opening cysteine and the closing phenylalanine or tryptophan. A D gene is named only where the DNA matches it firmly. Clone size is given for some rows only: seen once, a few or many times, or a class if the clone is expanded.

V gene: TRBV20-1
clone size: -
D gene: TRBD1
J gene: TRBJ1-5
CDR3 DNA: TGCAGTGCCCAAGGCGCAGGGGGTGAGCCCCAGCATTTT
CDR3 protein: CSAQGAGGEPQHF

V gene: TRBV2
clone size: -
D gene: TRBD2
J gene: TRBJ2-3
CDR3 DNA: TGTGCCAGCAGTGAAGGACTAGCGGGAGCACATACGCAGTATTTT
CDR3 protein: CASSEGLAGAHTQYF

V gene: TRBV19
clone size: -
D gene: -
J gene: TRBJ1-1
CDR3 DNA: TGTGCCAGTAAAGGTCCCCCCGACATGAACACTGAAGCTTTCTTT
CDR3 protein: CASKGPPDMNTEAFF

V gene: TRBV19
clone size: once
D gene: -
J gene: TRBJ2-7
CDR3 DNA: TGTGCCAGTAGTATGAGACTAGGCGACCTCGGGGAGCAGTACTTC
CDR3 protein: CASSMRLGDLGEQYF

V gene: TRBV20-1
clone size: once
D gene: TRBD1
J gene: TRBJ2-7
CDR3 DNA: TGCAGTGCTACCCATCCGCCGGGACAGGGGGCTTACGAGCAGTACTTC
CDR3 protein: CSATHPPGQGAYEQYF

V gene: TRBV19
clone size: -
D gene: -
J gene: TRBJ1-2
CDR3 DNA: TGTGCCAGTAGTATAAGAGGGATTGGTGGCTACACCTTC
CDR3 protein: CASSIRGIGGYTF

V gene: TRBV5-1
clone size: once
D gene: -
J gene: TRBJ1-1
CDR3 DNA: TGCGCCAGCAGCGCATATTTAAACACTGAAGCTTTCTTT
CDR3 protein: CASSAYLNTEAFF

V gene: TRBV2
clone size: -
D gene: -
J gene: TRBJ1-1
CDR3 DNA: TGTGCCAGCAGCCCAAGGGGTGAAGCTTTCTTT
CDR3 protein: CASSPRGEAFF

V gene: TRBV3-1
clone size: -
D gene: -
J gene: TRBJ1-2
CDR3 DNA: TGTGCCAGCAGCCAAGCAGGGTTCGGAGGCTACACCTTC
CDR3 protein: CASSQAGFGGYTF

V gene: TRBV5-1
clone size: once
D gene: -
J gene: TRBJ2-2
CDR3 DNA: TGCGCCAGCAGCTTGGAAGTGGGCGGGCCGAACACCGGGGAGCTGTTTTTT
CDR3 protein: CASSLEVGGPNTGELFF

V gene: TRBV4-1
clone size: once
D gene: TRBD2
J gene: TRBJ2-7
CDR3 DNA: TGCGCCAGCAGCCAAGGGGGACTAGCGGGACTCGGGGAGCAGTACTTC
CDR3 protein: CASSQGGLAGLGEQYF

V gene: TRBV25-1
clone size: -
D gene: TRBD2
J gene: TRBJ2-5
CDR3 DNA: TGTGCCAGCACCGGAGCGGGGGGAAGAGAGACCCAGTACTTC
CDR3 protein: CASTGAGGRETQYF

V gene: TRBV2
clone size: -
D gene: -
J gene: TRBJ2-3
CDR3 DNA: TGTGCCAGCAGGCCCGGACCTCATCTGCAGTATTTT
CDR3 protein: CASRPGPHLQYF

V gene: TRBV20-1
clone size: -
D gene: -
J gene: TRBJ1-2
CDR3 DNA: TGCAGTGCTCCCGGACGAGGGGCTAACTATGGCTACACCTTC
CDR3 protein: CSAPGRGANYGYTF

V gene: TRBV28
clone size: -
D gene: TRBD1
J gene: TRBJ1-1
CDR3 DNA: TGTGCCAGCAGCCGATACAGGGGTGGAATGAACACTGAAGCTTTCTTT
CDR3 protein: CASSRYRGGMNTEAFF

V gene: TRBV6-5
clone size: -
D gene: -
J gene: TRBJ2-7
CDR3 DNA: TGTGCCAGCGGGTCGGGGGCCAACGAGCAGTACTTC
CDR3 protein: CASGSGANEQYF

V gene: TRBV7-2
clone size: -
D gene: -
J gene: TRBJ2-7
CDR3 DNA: TGTGCCAGCAGCTTAGCAGCTAGCGCCCTCTACGAGCAGTACTTC
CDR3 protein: CASSLAASALYEQYF